The T cell receptor beta chain described here comes from a study of cytomegalovirus exposure and HLA in healthy donors (dated by TCRdb to 2015 to 2018). Broadly, across the study: An earlier analysis of around 600 of the donors reported approximately 270 Gb of sequence data and roughly 110 million unique TCR beta sequences from some 180 million T cells. In an earlier analysis of several hundred of the donors, high-throughput TCR beta sequencing was used to judge whether each TCR beta V gene segment behaved as functional or pseudogenic. Genome-wide SNP genotypes for about 60% of the 666 donors were used in a later genetic analysis, which treated that subset as a discovery cohort. Five DR-DQ haplotypes were treated as single units for association and clustering because of strong linkage in the cohort. The study profiled the T cell repertoires of some 610 subjects by immunosequencing and related them to cytomegalovirus serostatus. Across under 500 genotyped donors of the cohort, an average of about 240,000 unique TCR beta nucleotide sequences per donor were sequenced, and 15% to 20% of those sequences were non-productive. Along with the roughly 670-subject first cohort, a separate validation cohort of around 110 different subjects was used. In a later analysis, previously published TCR beta repertoires from 666 donors were re-analyzed and high-resolution HLA genotyping was added so that TCR occurrence patterns could be studied. Class I and class II HLA loci were covered by the typing at four-digit resolution. The study aimed to test whether signatures of past pathogen exposure could be identified by cataloging public T cell receptors. High-throughput TCR immunosequencing, statistical association of individual TCRs with disease status, and machine learning were combined to predict cytomegalovirus infection status. Alongside the repertoire data, information on donor age, sex, ethnicity and CMV serostatus was compiled. Rather than using new phenotypic data, the later analysis identified candidate immune exposures from TCR beta sequences and from how often those sequences occurred across donors. Of the roughly 420 genotyped donors, 65% to 90% were placed in the genetic ancestry cluster associated with self-reported Caucasian donors. The number of donors typed differed by locus, with about 629-630 for A, B, C, DRB1 and DQB1, more than 500 for DQA1, approximately 580 for DPA1, and around 450 for DPB1. All discovery cohort repertoires had been generated on a single sequencing platform. An early release covering 550 to 700 HLA-typed donors comprised roughly 300 gigabases of sequencing data and around 86 million unique TCR sequences.

On this clone: The antigen it recognizes is unknown. Base qualities are not at hand, and no much larger clone is one base apart.

In total, around 600 healthy bone marrow donors made up the cohort. All cohort members were sampled while nominally healthy, although unrecorded immune exposures were likely present. The donor tested CMV seronegative and was one of the 352 seronegative cohort members. A peripheral blood sample was provided by each donor, and peripheral blood mononuclear cells were used for TCR beta sequencing. Genomic DNA was extracted from the blood cell samples with the Qiagen DNeasy Blood Extraction Kit. To prepare the library, the immunoSEQ multiplex PCR assay was applied. For the multiplex PCR, a mixture combining 60 forward primers for TCR Vbeta segments and 13 reverse primers for TCR Jbeta segments was used. The CDR3 region of rearranged TCR beta genes was amplified from genomic DNA by a multiplex PCR assay. The amplified TCR beta libraries were sequenced on the Illumina HiSeq System as 87-base-pair reads. The authors' analysis ran thus. Across the roughly 670 repertoires, a later analysis counted roughly 77 million unique TCR beta chains, roughly 11 million of which were shared by at least two donors. A nearest-neighbor algorithm error-corrected the raw reads and collapsed the reads into unique sequences, merging closely related sequences to remove PCR and sequencing errors. Alignment of CDR3 sequences to IMGT reference sequences was used to assign V, D and J gene segments. For a sequence to be retained, a match of at least six nucleotides to both a V gene segment and a J gene segment was required. A rearrangement was called productive if the CDR3 had no stop codons and remained in frame with V and J, and every other rearrangement was called non-productive. Following IMGT convention, CDR3 was defined as the stretch from the second conserved V-encoded cysteine to the conserved J-encoded phenylalanine. The earlier analysis of about 640 of the donors excluded any sequence lacking an unambiguous match to a single V gene segment. In an earlier analysis of several hundred of the donors, V segments were called functional above 56.7% productive rearrangements and were called segregating when the between-donor standard deviation exceeded 5%. A statistical classification framework was built to diagnose cytomegalovirus status from the catalog of TCR beta chain sequences. In a later analysis, V and J genes were assigned by comparing TCR nucleotide sequences against IMGT/GENE-DB human TR gene sequences. Using the TCRdist pipeline, a later analysis assigned CDR3 sequences along with most-parsimonious VDJ recombination scenarios. A later analysis defined each TCR beta chain by its CDR3 amino acid sequence plus V-gene family, and excluded reads lacking a unique V-gene family. In a later analysis, 550 to 650 highly shared, low-generation-probability nucleotide sequences were removed to address suspected cross-contamination and a sequencing artifact. For each public chain, a later analysis derived a clonal expansion index from normalized ranks of inferred template counts within each repertoire. A later analysis computed generation probabilities with a VDJ recombination model fitted to out-of-frame rearrangements, and checked the results against IGoR. Hypergeometric tests were used in a later analysis to score TCR-TCR, TCR-HLA and TCR-CMV co-occurrence, with a repertoire-size bias correction applied to the TCR pairs. False discovery rates were estimated in a later analysis by permuting HLA or CMV assignments 20 times. In a later analysis, co-occurring TCRs were grouped using DBSCAN, and TCRdist sequence similarity was added for clustering within HLA-allele-positive subsets. Repertoires with fewer than 30,000 or more than 120,000 public chains, plus five repertoires with anomalous nucleotide sharing, were excluded from co-occurrence clustering. Sourced from immuneACCESS, this table was stored by TCRdb with only in-frame sequences that have V and J called. A share of the clones is absent; for the studies checked, an unresolved V gene accounts for under half, and the remainder has no known explanation. V and J calls plus clone size are reproduced from that table; the DNA served to infer D and trimming. For this sample the table gives some 140,000 clones, of which roughly four fifths were detected only once. 0.94% of the sample belongs to the ten largest clones.

Germline trimming amounts to 0 bases on V and 9 bases on J, with 10 as the count of junction bases outside the gene matches. Via the germline V gene, CDR1 is LGHNA and CDR2 YNFKEQ. Taken from cysteine to phenylalanine, the CDR3 has 16 residues. Only the CDR3 DNA is retained, 48 bases long and in frame from the first base. Broader findings and caveats from the paper: Correlated functional status among segregating V segments might be attributable to linkage disequilibrium, but an unknown experimental factor could not be ruled out. According to a later analysis, TCR association rates differed among HLA loci, with DRB1 alleles showing the most associated TCRs and HLA-C alleles showing the fewest. In an earlier analysis of more than 450 of the donors, most TCR beta V segments were observed in productive rearrangements about 90% or about 30% of the time, broadly matching IMGT annotations. Specific HLA alleles were associated with 15,000 to 20,000 TCR beta sequences at a false discovery rate of 0.05 in a later analysis. In both the original and validation cohorts, the classifier was reported to diagnose cytomegalovirus status with high specificity and sensitivity. The authors suggested that the approach could potentially be extended to other disease states and immunological phenotypes. For the cohort, immune exposure information was limited to CMV serostatus. In a later genetic analysis, a missense DCLRE1C variant was associated with V-gene and J-gene trimming of TCR beta chains, and the association was replicated in an independent cohort. In a later analysis, HLA-associated TCR beta chains were found to be more clonally expanded and to have lower generation probabilities than equally common non-associated chains. Most TCR sequences were seen in very few donors, while some public TCRs were found in many individuals. When HLA alleles, especially DR and DQ, strongly co-occurred, TCR associations were difficult to assign to individual alleles. The sequencing pipeline was judged likely to have produced a cluster of highly shared sequence variants as a technical artifact. The 87-base-pair reads could not distinguish some IMGT-functional V segments, including TRBV6-2 and TRBV6-3, so those segments were excluded. Because some donors lacked HLA typing at each locus, the association tests relied only on the typed subset. A further reported finding was that TCR beta sequences accurately predicted the HLA-A and HLA-B alleles for most subjects in the first cohort. In a later genetic analysis, fewer N-insertions in productive TCRs were reported among donors in an Asian-associated ancestry cluster than the approximately 670-donor mean. The study gave a list of 150 to 200 TCR beta chains associated with cytomegalovirus. A later analysis reported that several top co-occurrence clusters appeared linked to parvovirus B19, influenza, CMV and Epstein-Barr virus. Roughly uniform sequencing depth across donors was assumed in presence/absence analyses, although this assumption may not hold. Three of the identified cytomegalovirus-associated TCR beta chains were confirmed in vitro to be specific for cytomegalovirus antigens. A later analysis found that most CMV-associated TCR beta chains appeared HLA-restricted, with HLA associations seemingly driven largely by CMV exposure. The cohort was sequenced for TCR beta chains only, and without alpha or paired-chain data the features that could be detected were limited. Around 16 rarely observed V segments, including chromosome 9 orphons, were excluded from the earlier analysis of almost 600 of the donors because counts were too low.

The source material was PBMCs. The chain is encoded by TRBV4-2 joined to TRBJ2-1, and 8 bases in between align with TRBD2. The receptor was isolated from a woman aged 55-69 years in good health and CMV-seronegative. DNA sequence: TGTGCCAGCAGCCAAGATGCGGGACTAGTGCAATTTGAGCAGTTCTTC. This translates into CASSQDAGLVQFEQFF.